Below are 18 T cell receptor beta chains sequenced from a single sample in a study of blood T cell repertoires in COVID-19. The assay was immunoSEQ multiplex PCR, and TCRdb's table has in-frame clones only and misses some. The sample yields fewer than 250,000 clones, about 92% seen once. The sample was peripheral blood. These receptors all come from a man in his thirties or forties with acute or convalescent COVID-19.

CDR3 region: CASSRVRDTQYF. The CDR3, as DNA: TGTGCCAGCAGCCGGGTACGCGATACGCAGTATTTT. J is TRBJ2-3 and V is TRBV5-8; D remains ambiguous. V lost 4 bases and J 6 bases, leaving 9 bases between the germline ends. The CDR3 runs to 12 residues. Per the germline V gene, CDR1 is SGHTS and CDR2 is YDEGEE.

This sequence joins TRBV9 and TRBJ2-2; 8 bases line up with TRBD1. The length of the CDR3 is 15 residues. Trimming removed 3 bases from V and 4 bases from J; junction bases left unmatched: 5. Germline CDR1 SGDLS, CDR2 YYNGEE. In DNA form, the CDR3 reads TGTGCCAGCAGCGCACTGACAGGGGTCACCGGGGAGCTGTTTTTT. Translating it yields CASSALTGVTGELFF.

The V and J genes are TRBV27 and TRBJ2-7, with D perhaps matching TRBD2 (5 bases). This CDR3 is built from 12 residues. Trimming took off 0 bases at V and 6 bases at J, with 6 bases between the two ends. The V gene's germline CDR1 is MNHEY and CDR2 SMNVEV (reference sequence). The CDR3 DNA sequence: TGTGCCAGCAGTTTATCCGCGGGCGAGCAGTACTTC. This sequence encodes CASSLSAGEQYF.

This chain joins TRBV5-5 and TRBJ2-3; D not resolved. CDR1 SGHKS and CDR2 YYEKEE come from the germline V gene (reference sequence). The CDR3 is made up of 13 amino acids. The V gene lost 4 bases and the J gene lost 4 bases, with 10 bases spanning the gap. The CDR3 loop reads CASSQTFADTQYF. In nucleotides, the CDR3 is TGTGCCAGCAGCCAAACTTTTGCAGATACGCAGTATTTT.

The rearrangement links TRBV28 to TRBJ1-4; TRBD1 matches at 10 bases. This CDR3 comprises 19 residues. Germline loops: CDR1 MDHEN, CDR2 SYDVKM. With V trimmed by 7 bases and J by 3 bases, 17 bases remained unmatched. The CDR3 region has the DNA TGTGCCAGCACCGATGTGCCCAAGACAGGGGGCATTCCTAATGAAAAACTGTTTTTT. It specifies CASTDVPKTGGIPNEKLFF.

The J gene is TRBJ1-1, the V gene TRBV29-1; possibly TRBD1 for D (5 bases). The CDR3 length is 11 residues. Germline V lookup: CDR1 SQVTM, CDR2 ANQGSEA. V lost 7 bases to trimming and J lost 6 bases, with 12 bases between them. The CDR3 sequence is CSETGLAEAFF. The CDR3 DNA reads TGCAGCGAGACGGGACTGGCTGAAGCTTTCTTT.

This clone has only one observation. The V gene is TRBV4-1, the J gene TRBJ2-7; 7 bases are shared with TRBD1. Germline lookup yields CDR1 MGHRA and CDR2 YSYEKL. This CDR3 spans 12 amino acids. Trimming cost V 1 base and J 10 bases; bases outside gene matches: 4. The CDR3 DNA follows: TGCGCCAGCAGCCAAGTCGGGACAGTTCAGTACTTC. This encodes CASSQVGTVQYF.

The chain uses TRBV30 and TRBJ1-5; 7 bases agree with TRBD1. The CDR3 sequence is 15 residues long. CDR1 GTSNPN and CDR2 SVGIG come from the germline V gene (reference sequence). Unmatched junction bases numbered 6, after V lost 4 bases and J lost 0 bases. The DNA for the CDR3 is TGTGCCTGGACGACAGGGAGTAGTAGCAATCAGCCCCAGCATTTT. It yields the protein CAWTTGSSSNQPQHF.

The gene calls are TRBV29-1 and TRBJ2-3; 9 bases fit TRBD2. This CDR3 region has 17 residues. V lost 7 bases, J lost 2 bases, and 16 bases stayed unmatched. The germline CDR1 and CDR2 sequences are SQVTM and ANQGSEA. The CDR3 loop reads CSAQRGVVASTTDTQYF. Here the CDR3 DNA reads TGCAGCGCCCAGCGGGGGGTCGTTGCGTCGACCACAGATACGCAGTATTTT.

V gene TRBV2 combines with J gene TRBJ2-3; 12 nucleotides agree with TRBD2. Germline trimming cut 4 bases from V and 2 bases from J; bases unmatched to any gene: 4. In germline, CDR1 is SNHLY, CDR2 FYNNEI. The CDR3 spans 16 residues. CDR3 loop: CASSAPSGRDTDTQYF. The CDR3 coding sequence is TGTGCCAGCAGTGCCCCTAGCGGGAGGGACACAGATACGCAGTATTTT.

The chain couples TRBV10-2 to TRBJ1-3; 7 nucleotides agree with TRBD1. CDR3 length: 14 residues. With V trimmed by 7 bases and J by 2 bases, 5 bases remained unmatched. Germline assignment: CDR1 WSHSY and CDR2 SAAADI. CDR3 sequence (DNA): TGCGCCAGCAACGGGCAGGGGGCTGGAAACACCATATATTTT. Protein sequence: CASNGQGAGNTIYF.

DNA of the CDR3: TGCGCCAGCAGCTTGGCCCTACTAGCGGGGGCTGGGGCCAACGTCCTGACTTTC. Translating gives CASSLALLAGAGANVLTF. V gene TRBV5-1 combines with J gene TRBJ2-6; 11 bases agree with TRBD2. Germline CDR1 SGHRS, CDR2 YFSETQ. The CDR3 spans 18 residues. With V trimmed by 0 bases and J by 2 bases, 4 bases remained unmatched.

The CDR3 bases are TGCGCCAGCAGCATCCGGACCGGGGGAGGGAATGAGCAGTTCTTC. Amino acids: CASSIRTGGGNEQFF. This chain connects TRBV5-1 to TRBJ2-1, with TRBD2 identical over 7 bases. Germline V CDR1 and CDR2: SGHRS, YFSETQ. The CDR3 runs 15 residues. The J segment lost 7 bases and the V segment lost 4 bases, leaving 11 bases of the junction unmatched.

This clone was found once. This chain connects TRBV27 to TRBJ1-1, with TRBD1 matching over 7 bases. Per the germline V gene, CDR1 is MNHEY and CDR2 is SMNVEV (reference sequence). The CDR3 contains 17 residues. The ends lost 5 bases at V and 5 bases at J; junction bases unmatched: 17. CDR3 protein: CASSLPGQTKRGTEAFF. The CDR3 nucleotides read TGTGCCAGCAGTCTACCGGGACAGACGAAAAGAGGGACTGAAGCTTTCTTT.

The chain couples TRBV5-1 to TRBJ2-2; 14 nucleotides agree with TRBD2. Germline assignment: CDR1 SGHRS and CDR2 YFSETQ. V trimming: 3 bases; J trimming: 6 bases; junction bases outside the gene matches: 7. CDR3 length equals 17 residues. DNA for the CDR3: TGCGCCAGCAGCTACGAAGGACTAGCGGGAGGTCCCGGGGAGCTGTTTTTT. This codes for CASSYEGLAGGPGELFF.

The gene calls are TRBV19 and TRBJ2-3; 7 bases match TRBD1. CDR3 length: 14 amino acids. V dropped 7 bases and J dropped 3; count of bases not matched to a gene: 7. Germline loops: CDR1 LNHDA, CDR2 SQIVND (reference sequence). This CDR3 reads CASNHRGLTDTQYF. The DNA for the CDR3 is TGTGCCAGTAACCACAGGGGTTTGACAGATACGCAGTATTTT.

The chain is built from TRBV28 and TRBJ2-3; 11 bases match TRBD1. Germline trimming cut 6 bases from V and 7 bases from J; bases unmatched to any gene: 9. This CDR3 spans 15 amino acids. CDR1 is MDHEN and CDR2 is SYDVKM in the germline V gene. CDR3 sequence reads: CASSPGQGAIHTQYF. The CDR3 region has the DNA TGTGCCAGCAGCCCAGGACAGGGGGCGATACATACGCAGTATTTT.

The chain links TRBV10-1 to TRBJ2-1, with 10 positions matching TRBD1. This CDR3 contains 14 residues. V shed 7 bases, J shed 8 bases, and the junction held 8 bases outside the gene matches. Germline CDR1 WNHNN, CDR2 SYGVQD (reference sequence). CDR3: CASKGTGVNDEQFF. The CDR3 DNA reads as TGCGCCAGCAAAGGGACAGGGGTCAATGATGAGCAGTTCTTC.